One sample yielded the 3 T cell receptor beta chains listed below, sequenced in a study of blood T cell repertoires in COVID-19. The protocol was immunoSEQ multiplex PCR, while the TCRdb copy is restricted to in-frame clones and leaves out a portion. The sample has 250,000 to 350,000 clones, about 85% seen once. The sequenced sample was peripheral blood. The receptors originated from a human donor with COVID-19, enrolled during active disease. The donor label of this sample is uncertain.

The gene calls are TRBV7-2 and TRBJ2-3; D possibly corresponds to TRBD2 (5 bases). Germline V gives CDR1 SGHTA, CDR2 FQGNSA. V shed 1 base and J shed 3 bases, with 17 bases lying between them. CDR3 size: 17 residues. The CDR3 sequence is CASSLVSPSAGTDTQYF. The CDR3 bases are TGTGCCAGCAGCTTAGTAAGCCCGTCGGCGGGTACAGATACGCAGTATTTT.

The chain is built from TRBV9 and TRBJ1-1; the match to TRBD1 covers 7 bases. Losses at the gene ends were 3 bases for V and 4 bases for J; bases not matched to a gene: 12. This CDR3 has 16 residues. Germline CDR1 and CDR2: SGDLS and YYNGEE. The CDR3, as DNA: TGTGCCAGCAGCGGTAGTAGGACAGCAGGGGGCACTGAAGCTTTCTTT. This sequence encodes CASSGSRTAGGTEAFF.

The CDR3 loop is CASSPQTAGENIQYF. DNA for the CDR3: TGTGCCAGCAGTCCTCAAACAGCGGGGGAAAACATTCAGTACTTC. The chain recombines TRBV7-2 with TRBJ2-4, with 8 bases aligning to TRBD2. This CDR3 has 15 amino acids. The germline V gene encodes CDR1 SGHTA and CDR2 FQGNSA. Losses at the gene ends were 6 bases for V and 5 bases for J; bases not matched to a gene: 9. Complete variable domain (other parts from reference TRBV7-2 and TRBJ2-4): GAGVSQSPSNKVTEKGKDVELRCDPISGHTALYWYRQSLGQGLEFLIYFQGNSAPDKSGLPSDRFSAERTGGSVSTLTIQRTQQEDSAVYLCASSPQTAGENIQYFGAGTRLSVL.